Below, one TCR beta chain is given with its context. This sample was included in a study of cytomegalovirus exposure and HLA in healthy donors. PCR amplification relied on 60 Vbeta primers (plus 13 Jbeta primers). Profiled with immunoSEQ multiplex PCR; TCRdb holds only in-frame clones, not every one. The sample shows around 67,000 clones, around 70% of them seen only once. The sequence came from a woman in her twenties or thirties in good health and CMV-seropositive. The source material was PBMCs.

In nucleotides, the CDR3 is TGTGCCAGCAGTGCCACAGGGGGCAATCAGCCCCAGCATTTT. It yields the protein CASSATGGNQPQHF. The gene calls are TRBV9 and TRBJ1-5; 7 bases match TRBD1. V was pared by 5 bases and J by 2 bases, with 4 bases of the junction left unmatched. Germline CDR1 SGDLS, CDR2 YYNGEE. The CDR3 contains 14 residues.